Below, 5 T cell receptor beta chains from the same sample are listed, as sequenced in a study of blood T cell repertoires in COVID-19. Here immunoSEQ multiplex PCR was the method, and the copy in TCRdb shows in-frame clones only, minus some. The data show 99,000 or so clones, around 90% seen once. The source material was peripheral blood. All receptors come from a human donor in a cohort sampled during active COVID-19.

This sequence joins TRBV18 and TRBJ2-6, with 7 bases matching TRBD1. Unmatched junction bases numbered 9, after V lost 3 bases and J lost 4 bases. CDR1 is KGHSH, CDR2 LQKENI, per germline. There are 17 residues in the CDR3. Written as DNA, the CDR3 is TGTGCCAGCTCACCCCAAACCGGGACAGTCGGGGCCAACGTCCTGACTTTC. This codes for CASSPQTGTVGANVLTF.

This chain connects TRBV6-1 to TRBJ1-1, with a weak D call TRBD1 (6 bases). This CDR3 contains 14 residues. The germline gives CDR1 MNHNS, CDR2 SASEGT. Trimming pared 5 bases from V and 10 bases from J, leaving 20 bases between. CDR3 bases: TGTGCCAGCAGTACTGCAGGGGCGAACGGTAGAGCTTTCTTT. Amino acid sequence: CASSTAGANGRAFF.

This chain joins TRBV9 and TRBJ1-1; 8 bases are shared with TRBD1. CDR3 size: 17 residues. J lost 0 bases, V lost 0 bases, and 7 bases had no gene match. The germline V gene has CDR1 SGDLS and CDR2 YYNGEE. DNA of the CDR3: TGTGCCAGCAGCGTAGGGGCAGGGGGCGGAATGAACACTGAAGCTTTCTTT. Amino acid sequence: CASSVGAGGGMNTEAFF.

The V gene is TRBV7-9, the J gene TRBJ1-2, with 10 bases aligning to TRBD1. J was trimmed by 8 bases and V by 5 bases; bases with no gene match: 8. Germline V gene lookup returns CDR1 SEHNR and CDR2 FQNEAQ (reference sequence). The CDR3 extends over 14 amino acids. Here the CDR3 reads CASSHVGTGAGYTF. In nucleotides, the CDR3 is TGTGCCAGCAGCCATGTCGGGACAGGGGCCGGCTACACCTTC.

The chain has TRBV30 and TRBJ2-2; TRBD1 aligns across 7 bases. V shed 4 bases, J shed 1 base, and the junction held 3 bases outside the gene matches. The length of the CDR3 is 14 residues. Germline loops: CDR1 GTSNPN, CDR2 SVGIG (reference sequence). The CDR3 reads CAWKGDRNTGELFF. The CDR3 bases are TGTGCCTGGAAGGGGGACAGGAACACCGGGGAGCTGTTTTTT.